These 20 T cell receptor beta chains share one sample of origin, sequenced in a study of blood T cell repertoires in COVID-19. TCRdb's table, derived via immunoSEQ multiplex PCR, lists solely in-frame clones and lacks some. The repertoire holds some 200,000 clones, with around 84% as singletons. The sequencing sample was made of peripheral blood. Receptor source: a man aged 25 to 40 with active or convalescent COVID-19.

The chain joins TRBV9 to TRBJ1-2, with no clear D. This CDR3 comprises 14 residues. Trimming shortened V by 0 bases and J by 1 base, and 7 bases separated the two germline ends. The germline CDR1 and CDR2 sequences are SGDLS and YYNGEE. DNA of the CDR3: TGTGCCAGCAGCGTAGATTACTATAACTATGGCTACACCTTC. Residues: CASSVDYYNYGYTF.

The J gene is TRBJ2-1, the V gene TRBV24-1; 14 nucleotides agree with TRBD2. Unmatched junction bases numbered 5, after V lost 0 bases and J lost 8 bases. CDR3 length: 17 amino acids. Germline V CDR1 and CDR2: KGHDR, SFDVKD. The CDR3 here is CATSDLPGTSGSYEQFF. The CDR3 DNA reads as TGTGCCACCAGTGATTTGCCCGGGACTAGCGGGAGCTATGAGCAGTTCTTC.

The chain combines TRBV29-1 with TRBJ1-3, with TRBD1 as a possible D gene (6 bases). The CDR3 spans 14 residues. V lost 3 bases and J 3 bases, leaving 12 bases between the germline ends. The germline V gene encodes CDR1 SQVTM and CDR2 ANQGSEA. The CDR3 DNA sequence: TGCAGCGTTGAGCCTGGGGGCTATGGAAACACCATATATTTT. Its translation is CSVEPGGYGNTIYF.

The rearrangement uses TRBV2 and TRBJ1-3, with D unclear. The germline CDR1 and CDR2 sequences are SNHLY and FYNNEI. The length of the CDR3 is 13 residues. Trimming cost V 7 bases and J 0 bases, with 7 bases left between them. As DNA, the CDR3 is TGTGCCAGCAATACAGACTCTGGAAACACCATATATTTT. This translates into CASNTDSGNTIYF.

The DNA of the CDR3 is TGTGCCAGCAGTCAAATACGTTTCAGGGGGGACTACAATGAGCAGTTCTTC. Its protein product is CASSQIRFRGDYNEQFF. The rearrangement uses TRBV28 and TRBJ2-1; weak D call: TRBD1 (7 bases). CDR1 is MDHEN, CDR2 SYDVKM, per germline. This CDR3 comprises 17 residues. Trimming removed 5 bases from V and 3 bases from J, with 20 bases in between.

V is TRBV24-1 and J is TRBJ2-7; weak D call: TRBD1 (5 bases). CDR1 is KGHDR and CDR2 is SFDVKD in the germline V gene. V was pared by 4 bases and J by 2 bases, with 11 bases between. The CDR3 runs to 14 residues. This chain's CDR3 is CATSEPGSPYEQYF. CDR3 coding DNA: TGTGCCACCAGTGAACCAGGGTCTCCCTACGAGCAGTACTTC.

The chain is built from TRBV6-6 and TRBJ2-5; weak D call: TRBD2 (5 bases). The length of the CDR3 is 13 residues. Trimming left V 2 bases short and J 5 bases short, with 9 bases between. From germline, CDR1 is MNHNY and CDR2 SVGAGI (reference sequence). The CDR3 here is CASSYGGPETQYF. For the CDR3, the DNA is TGTGCCAGCAGTTACGGCGGGCCGGAGACCCAGTACTTC.

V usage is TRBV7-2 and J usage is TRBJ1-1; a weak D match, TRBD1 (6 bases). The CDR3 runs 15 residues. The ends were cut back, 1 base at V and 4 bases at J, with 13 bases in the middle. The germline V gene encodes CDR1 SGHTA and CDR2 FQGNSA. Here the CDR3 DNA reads TGTGCCAGCAGCTTAGAGGGGGGGCGCGGCACTGAAGCTTTCTTT. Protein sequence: CASSLEGGRGTEAFF.

The CDR3 DNA follows: TGTGCCAGCTGCCGCGAGCGGGCTAACACCGGGGAGCTGTTTTTT. Residues: CASCRERANTGELFF. The chain joins TRBV13 to TRBJ2-2; D perhaps matches TRBD2 (6 bases). This CDR3 region has 15 residues. The germline CDR1 and CDR2 sequences are PRHDT and FYEKMQ (reference sequence). V shed 8 bases and J shed 2 bases, with 15 bases lying between them.

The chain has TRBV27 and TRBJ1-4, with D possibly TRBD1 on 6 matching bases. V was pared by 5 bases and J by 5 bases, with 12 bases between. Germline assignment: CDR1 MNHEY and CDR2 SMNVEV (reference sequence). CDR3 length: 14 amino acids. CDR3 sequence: CASSPQGVNEKLFF. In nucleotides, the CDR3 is TGTGCCAGCAGTCCACAGGGCGTCAATGAAAAACTGTTTTTT.

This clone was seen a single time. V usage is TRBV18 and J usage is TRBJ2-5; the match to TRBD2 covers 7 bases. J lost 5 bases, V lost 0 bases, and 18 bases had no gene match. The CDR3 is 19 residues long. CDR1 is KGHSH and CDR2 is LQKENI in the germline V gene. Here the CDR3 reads CASSPPGWAGATILETQYF. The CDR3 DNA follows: TGTGCCAGCTCACCACCGGGATGGGCGGGAGCGACGATTTTGGAGACCCAGTACTTC.

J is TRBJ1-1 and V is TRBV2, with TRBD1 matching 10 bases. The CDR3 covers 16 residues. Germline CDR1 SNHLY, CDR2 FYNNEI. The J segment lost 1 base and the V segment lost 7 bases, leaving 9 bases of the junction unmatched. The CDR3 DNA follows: TGTGCCAGCATCCGGGACAGGGGTGCCGCGAACACTGAAGCTTTCTTT. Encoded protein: CASIRDRGAANTEAFF.

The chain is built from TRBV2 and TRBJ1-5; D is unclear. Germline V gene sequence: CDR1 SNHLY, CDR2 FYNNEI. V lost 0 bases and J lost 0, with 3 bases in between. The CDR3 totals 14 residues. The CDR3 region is CASSEAHSNQPQHF. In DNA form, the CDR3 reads TGTGCCAGCAGTGAAGCCCATAGCAATCAGCCCCAGCATTTT.

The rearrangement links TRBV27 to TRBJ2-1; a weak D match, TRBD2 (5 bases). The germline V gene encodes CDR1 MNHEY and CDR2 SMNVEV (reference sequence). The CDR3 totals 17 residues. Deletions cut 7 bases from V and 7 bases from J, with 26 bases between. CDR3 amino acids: CASTQTTILGLRNEQFF. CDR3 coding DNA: TGTGCCAGCACCCAGACTACCATTCTGGGCCTCCGGAATGAGCAGTTCTTC.

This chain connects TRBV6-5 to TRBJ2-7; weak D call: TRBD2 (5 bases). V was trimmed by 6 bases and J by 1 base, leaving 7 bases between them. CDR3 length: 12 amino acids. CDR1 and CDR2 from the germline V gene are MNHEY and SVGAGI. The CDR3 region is CASRGSSYEQYF. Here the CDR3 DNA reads TGTGCCAGCAGGGGGAGTTCCTACGAGCAGTACTTC.

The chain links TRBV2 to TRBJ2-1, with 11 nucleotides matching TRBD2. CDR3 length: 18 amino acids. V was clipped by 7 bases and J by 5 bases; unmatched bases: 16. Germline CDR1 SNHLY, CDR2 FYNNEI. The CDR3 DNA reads TGTGCCAGCACTCACGCCCCGGAGACTAGCGGGGAGAACAATGAGCAGTTCTTC. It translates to CASTHAPETSGENNEQFF.

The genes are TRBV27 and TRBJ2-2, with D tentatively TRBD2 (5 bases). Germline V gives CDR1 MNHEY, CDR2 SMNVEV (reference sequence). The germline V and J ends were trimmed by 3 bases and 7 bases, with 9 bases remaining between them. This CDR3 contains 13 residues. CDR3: CASSFEGSGELFF. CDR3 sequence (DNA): TGTGCCAGCAGTTTTGAGGGAAGCGGGGAGCTGTTTTTT.

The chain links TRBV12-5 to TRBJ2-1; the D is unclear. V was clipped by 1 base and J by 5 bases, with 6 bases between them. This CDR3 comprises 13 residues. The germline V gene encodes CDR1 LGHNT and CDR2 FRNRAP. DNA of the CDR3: TGTGCTAGTGGTTTGGCCAGGCACAATGAGCAGTTCTTC. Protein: CASGLARHNEQFF.

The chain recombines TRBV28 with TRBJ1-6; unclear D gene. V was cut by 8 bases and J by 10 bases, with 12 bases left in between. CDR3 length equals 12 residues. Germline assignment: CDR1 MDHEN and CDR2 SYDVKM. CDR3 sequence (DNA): TGTGCCAGCGGGCAGGCGCAATCACCCCTCCACTTT. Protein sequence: CASGQAQSPLHF.

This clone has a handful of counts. The CDR3 region has the DNA TGTGCCAGCAGCTGGGCCTTTAAGCGGGAGGATCGGGATACGCAGTATTTT. The encoded protein is CASSWAFKREDRDTQYF. The chain carries TRBV5-6 and TRBJ2-3, with 9 bases fitting TRBD2. Trimming removed 3 bases from V and 6 bases from J; junction bases left unmatched: 14. CDR3 length equals 17 residues. CDR1 is SGHDT and CDR2 is YYEEEE in the germline V gene. Full variable domain (remainder filled in from reference TRBV5-6 and TRBJ2-3): DAGVTQSPTHLIKTRGQQVTLRCSPKSGHDTVSWYQQALGQGPQFIFQYYEEEERQRGNFPDRFSGHQFPNYSSELNVNALLLGDSALYLCASSWAFKREDRDTQYFGPGTRLTVL.